These 8 T cell receptor beta chains originate from one sample sequenced in a study of cytomegalovirus exposure and HLA in healthy donors. PCR was performed using 60 Vbeta and 13 Jbeta primers. The assay was immunoSEQ multiplex PCR, and TCRdb's table has in-frame clones only and misses some. The listing records some 84,000 clones. Sequenced material: PBMCs. The receptors were gathered from a man aged 45-60 years in good health and CMV-seronegative.

The chain uses TRBV7-9 and TRBJ2-7, with TRBD2 matching over 8 bases. The CDR3 totals 13 residues. V dropped 7 bases and J dropped 3; count of bases not matched to a gene: 5. The germline CDR1 and CDR2 sequences are SEHNR and FQNEAQ (reference sequence). CDR3 region: CASMPGGNYEQYF. The CDR3, as DNA: TGTGCCAGCATGCCGGGGGGGAACTACGAGCAGTACTTC.

The V gene is TRBV18, the J gene TRBJ1-6; no clear D gene. The CDR3 runs 13 residues. Between the trimmed V and J ends, which lost 6 bases and 0 bases, there was a span of 3 bases. The germline CDR1 and CDR2 sequences are KGHSH and LQKENI. Written as DNA, the CDR3 is TGTGCCAGCTCGAGCTCCTATAATTCACCCCTCCACTTT. It is translated as CASSSSYNSPLHF.

This chain links TRBV6-1 with TRBJ2-1; 8 nucleotides line up with TRBD1. Germline CDR1 and CDR2: MNHNS and SASEGT. After removal of 6 bases from V and 6 bases from J, the junction contained 7 bases not matched to a gene. This CDR3 comprises 14 residues. CDR3 in amino acids: CASRPQGAGNEQFF. In DNA, the CDR3 is TGTGCCAGCAGACCCCAGGGGGCTGGCAATGAGCAGTTCTTC.

The chain employs TRBV19 and TRBJ1-3; 7 nucleotides line up with TRBD1. V dropped 4 bases and J dropped 0; count of bases not matched to a gene: 9. Germline V gives CDR1 LNHDA, CDR2 SQIVND (reference sequence). There are 17 residues in the CDR3. The CDR3 sequence is CASSTGTGAGSGNTIYF. The CDR3 nucleotides read TGTGCCAGTAGTACTGGAACAGGGGCCGGCTCTGGAAACACCATATATTTT.

This chain uses TRBV6-1 with TRBJ1-5; D is unresolved. The CDR3 covers 15 residues. V was clipped by 2 bases and J by 6 bases, with 14 bases between them. CDR1 is MNHNS and CDR2 is SASEGT in the germline V gene. The CDR3 DNA reads TGTGCCAGCAGTGAATTGGGAGTAGGGAGTCAGCCCCAGCATTTT. It codes for CASSELGVGSQPQHF.

The gene calls are TRBV7-9 and TRBJ2-7, with D possibly being TRBD2 (6 bases). The germline CDR1 and CDR2 sequences are SEHNR and FQNEAQ (reference sequence). Trimming left V 4 bases short and J 2 bases short, with 12 bases between. The CDR3 is 14 amino acids. The CDR3 coding sequence is TGTGCCAGCAGCTGGGACTTTAATGCCTACGAGCAGTACTTC. It is translated as CASSWDFNAYEQYF.

V usage is TRBV5-1 and J usage is TRBJ1-1; weak D call: TRBD1 (5 bases). Per germline, CDR1 SGHRS and CDR2 YFSETQ. V was cut by 0 bases and J by 1 base, with 10 bases left in between. The CDR3 totals 15 residues. The CDR3, as DNA: TGCGCCAGCAGCTTGGGACAGTTTGGGAACACTGAAGCTTTCTTT. It is translated as CASSLGQFGNTEAFF.

V is TRBV7-9 and J is TRBJ1-1; D possibly corresponds to TRBD1 (6 bases). Germline V gene data show CDR1 as SEHNR and CDR2 as FQNEAQ (reference sequence). The CDR3 is 13 residues long. V lost 4 bases and J lost 8, with 14 bases in between. The CDR3 DNA reads TGTGCCAGCAGCTCATATGGACAGAGGGAAGCTTTCTTT. This codes for CASSSYGQREAFF.